This T cell receptor (beta chain) was found in a study of blood T cell repertoires in COVID-19. Study-wide context: There were acute and convalescent COVID-19 samples, and they came from the United States, Italy and Spain. T cells, B-cell-depleted T cells, or PBMCs provided the cDNA or gDNA that served as material.

V shed 4 bases, J shed 8 bases, and the junction held 7 bases outside the gene matches. The CDR3 consists of 13 residues. CDR1 MDHEN and CDR2 SYDVKM come from the germline V gene. Some clones are missing from TCRdb's copy, which holds only in-frame ones; the method was immunoSEQ multiplex PCR. This table holds fewer than 250,000 clones, about 88% found once. V and J are TRBV28 and TRBJ1-2; 7 nucleotides align to TRBD1. The sample comprised peripheral blood. This TCR derives from a young man with acute or convalescent COVID-19. CDR3 residues: CASSSRTGWGYTF. CDR3 nucleotides: TGTGCCAGCAGTTCCCGGACAGGTTGGGGCTACACCTTC.